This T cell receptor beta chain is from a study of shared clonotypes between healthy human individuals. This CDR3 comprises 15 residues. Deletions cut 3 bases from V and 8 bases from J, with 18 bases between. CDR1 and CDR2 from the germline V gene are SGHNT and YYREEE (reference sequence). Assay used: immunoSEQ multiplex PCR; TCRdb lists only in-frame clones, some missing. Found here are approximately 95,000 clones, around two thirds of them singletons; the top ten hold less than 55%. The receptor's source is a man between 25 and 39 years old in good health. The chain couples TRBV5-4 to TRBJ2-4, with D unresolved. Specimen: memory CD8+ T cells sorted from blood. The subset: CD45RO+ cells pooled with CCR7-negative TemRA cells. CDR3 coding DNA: TGTGCCAGCAGCTCGGCGGCAGGTGTTAAAGACATTCAGTACTTC. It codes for CASSSAAGVKDIQYF.